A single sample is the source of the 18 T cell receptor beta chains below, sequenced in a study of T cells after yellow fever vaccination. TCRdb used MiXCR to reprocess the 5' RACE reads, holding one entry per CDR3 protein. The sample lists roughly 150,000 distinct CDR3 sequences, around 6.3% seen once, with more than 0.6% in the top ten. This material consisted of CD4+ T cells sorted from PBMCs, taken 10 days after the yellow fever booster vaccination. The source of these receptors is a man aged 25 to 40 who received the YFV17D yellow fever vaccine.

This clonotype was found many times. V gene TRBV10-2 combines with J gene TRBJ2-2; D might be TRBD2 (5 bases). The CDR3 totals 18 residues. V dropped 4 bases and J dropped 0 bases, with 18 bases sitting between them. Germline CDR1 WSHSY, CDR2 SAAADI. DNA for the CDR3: TGCGCCAGCAGTGGCGCTAGCCGACGAATTACGAACACCGGGGAGCTGTTTTTT. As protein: CASSGASRRITNTGELFF.

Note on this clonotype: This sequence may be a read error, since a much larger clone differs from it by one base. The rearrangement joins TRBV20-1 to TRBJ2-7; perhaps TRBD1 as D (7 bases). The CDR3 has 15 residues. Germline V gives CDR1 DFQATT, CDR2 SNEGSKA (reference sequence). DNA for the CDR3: TGCTGTGCCCCCCCGGCGGGACAGACTAACTACGAGCAGTACTTC. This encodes CCAPPAGQTNYEQYF.

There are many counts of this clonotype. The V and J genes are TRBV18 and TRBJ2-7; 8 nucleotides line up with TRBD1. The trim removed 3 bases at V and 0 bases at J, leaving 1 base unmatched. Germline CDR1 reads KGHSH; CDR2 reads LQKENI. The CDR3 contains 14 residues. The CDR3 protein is CASSPDRGSYEQYF. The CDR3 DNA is TGTGCCAGCTCACCCGACAGGGGCTCCTACGAGCAGTACTTC.

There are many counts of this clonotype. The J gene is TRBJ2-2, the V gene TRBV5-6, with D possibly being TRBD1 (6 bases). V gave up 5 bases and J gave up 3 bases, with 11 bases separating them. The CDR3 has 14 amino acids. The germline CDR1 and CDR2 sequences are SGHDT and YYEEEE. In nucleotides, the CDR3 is TGTGCCAGCAGGCAGGGGTTCGACACCGGGGAGCTGTTTTTT. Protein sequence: CASRQGFDTGELFF.

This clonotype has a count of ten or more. CDR3 bases: TGTGCCAGCAGCCGTGCGGGGACCGAGCAGTACTTC. It is translated as CASSRAGTEQYF. The rearrangement uses TRBV3-1 and TRBJ2-7; maybe TRBD2 (6 bases). The CDR3 loop spans 12 amino acids. V lost 4 bases and J 6 bases, leaving 10 bases between the germline ends. CDR1 and CDR2 (germline): LGHDT, YNNKEL (reference sequence).

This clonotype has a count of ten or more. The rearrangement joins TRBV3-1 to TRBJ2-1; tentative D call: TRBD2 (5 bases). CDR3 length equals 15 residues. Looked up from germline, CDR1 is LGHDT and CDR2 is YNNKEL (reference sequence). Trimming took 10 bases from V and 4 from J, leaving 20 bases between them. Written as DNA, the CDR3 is TGTGCCACCGCGGGTTCGGCGGGCGGATACAATGAGCAGTTCTTC. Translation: CATAGSAGGYNEQFF.

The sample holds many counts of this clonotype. The CDR3: CASSANRGGQPQHF. CDR3 nucleotide sequence: TGTGCCAGCAGTGCCAACAGGGGTGGACAGCCCCAGCATTTT. The chain recombines TRBV27 with TRBJ1-5; 7 nucleotides agree with TRBD1. CDR1 is MNHEY, CDR2 SMNVEV, per germline (reference sequence). The CDR3 spans 14 residues. Trimming removed 5 bases from V and 7 bases from J; junction bases left unmatched: 8.

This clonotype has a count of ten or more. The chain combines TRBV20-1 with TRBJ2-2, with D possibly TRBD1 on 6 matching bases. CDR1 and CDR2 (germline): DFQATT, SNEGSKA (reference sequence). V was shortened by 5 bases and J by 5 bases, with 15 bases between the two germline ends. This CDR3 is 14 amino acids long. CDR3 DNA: TGCAGTGCTGTCCCCGGGACATCAACCGGGGAGCTGTTTTTT. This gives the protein CSAVPGTSTGELFF.

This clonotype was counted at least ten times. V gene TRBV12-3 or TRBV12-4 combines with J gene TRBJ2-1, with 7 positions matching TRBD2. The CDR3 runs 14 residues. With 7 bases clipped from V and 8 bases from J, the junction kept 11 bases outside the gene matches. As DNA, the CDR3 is TGTGCCAGCACTCTGGGGGGAGGGCCGGATGAGCAGTTCTTC. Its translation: CASTLGGGPDEQFF.

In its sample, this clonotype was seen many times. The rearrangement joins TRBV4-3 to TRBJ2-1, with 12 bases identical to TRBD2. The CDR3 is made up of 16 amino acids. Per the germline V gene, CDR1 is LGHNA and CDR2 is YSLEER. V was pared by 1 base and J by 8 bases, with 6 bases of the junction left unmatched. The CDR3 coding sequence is TGCGCCAGCAGCCAAGCTCTAGCGGGAGGGCCAGATGAGCAGTTCTTC. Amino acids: CASSQALAGGPDEQFF.

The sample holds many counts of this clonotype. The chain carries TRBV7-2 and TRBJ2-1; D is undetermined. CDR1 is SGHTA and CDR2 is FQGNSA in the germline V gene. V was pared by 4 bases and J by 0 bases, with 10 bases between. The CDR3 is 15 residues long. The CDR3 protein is CASSSVRSSYNEQFF. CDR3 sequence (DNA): TGTGCCAGCAGCTCCGTAAGGAGCTCCTACAATGAGCAGTTCTTC.

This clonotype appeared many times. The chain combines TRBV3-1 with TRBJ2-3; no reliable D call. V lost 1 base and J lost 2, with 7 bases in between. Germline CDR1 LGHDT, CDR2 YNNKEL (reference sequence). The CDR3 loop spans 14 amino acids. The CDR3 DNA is TGTGCCAGCAGCCAAGTTGCGGCCACAGATACGCAGTATTTT. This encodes CASSQVAATDTQYF.

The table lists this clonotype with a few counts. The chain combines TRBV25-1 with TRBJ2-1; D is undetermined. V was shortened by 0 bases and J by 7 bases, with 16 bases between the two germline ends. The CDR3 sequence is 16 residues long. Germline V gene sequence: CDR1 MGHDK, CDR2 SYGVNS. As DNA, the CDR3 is TGTGCCAGCAGTGAATATGGCAACCAGCGAAAGAATGAGCAGTTCTTC. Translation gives CASSEYGNQRKNEQFF.

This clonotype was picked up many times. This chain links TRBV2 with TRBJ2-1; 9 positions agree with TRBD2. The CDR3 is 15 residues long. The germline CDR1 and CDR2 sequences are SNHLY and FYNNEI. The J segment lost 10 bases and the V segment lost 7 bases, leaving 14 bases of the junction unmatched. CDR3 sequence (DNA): TGTGCCAGCAATCCCACGGGTGCGCGGGGGGGGGAGCAGTTCTTC. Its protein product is CASNPTGARGGEQFF.

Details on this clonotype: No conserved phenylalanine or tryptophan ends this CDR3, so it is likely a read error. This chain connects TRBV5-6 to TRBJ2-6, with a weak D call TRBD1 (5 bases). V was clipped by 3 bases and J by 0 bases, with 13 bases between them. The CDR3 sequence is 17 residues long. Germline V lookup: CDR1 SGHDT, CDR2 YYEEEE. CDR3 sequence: CASSSGHANSGANVLTL. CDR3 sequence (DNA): TGTGCCAGCAGCTCCGGACACGCCAACTCTGGGGCCAACGTCCTGACTTTA.

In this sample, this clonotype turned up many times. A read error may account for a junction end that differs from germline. CDR3 in amino acids: CASSSAGAVGRLF. Here the CDR3 DNA reads TGTGCCAGCAGCTCAGCCGGGGCGGTGGGTCGTCTCTTT. J is TRBJ1-1 and V is TRBV7-2, with D tentatively TRBD1 (5 bases). Germline assignment: CDR1 SGHTA and CDR2 FQGNSA. CDR3 length: 13 residues.

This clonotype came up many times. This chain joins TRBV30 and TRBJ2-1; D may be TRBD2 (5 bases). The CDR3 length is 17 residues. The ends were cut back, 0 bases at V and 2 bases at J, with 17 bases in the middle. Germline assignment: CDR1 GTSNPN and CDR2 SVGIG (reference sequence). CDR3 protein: CAWSVYVEGSAYNEQFF. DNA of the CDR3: TGTGCCTGGAGTGTTTACGTAGAAGGTAGCGCCTACAATGAGCAGTTCTTC.

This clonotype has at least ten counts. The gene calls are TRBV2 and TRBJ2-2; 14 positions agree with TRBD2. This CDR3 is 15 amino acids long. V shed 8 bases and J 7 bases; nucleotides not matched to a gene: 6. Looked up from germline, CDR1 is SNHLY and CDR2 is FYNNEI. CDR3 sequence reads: CASSGTSGSNGELFF. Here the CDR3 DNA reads TGTGCCAGCTCCGGGACTAGCGGGAGTAACGGGGAGCTGTTTTTT.